This T cell receptor beta chain was recovered during a study of cytomegalovirus exposure and HLA in healthy donors. Notes on the study in general: The authors assumed roughly uniform sequencing depth across donors for presence/absence analyses. The productive fraction for most TCR beta V segments was about 90% or about 30% in an earlier analysis.

The PCR made use of 60 Vbeta and 13 Jbeta primers. Sequencing was performed with immunoSEQ multiplex PCR; in TCRdb, only in-frame clones are kept and a portion is missing. This table holds over 75,000 clones, around 74% found once. This clone occurred a few times. Its cognate antigen is unknown. V lost 5 bases and J lost 7; bases outside the gene matches: 12. Looked up from germline, CDR1 is SEHNR and CDR2 is FQNEAQ (reference sequence). There are 15 residues in the CDR3. The J gene is TRBJ2-7, the V gene TRBV7-9; 9 positions match TRBD1. The TCR sequence derives from a middle-aged man in good health and CMV-seropositive. The sequenced sample consisted of PBMCs. The CDR3 DNA is TGTGCCAGCAGCGCTAACAGGGGGCATTTGGATGAGCAGTACTTC. Its translation is CASSANRGHLDEQYF.